This TCR beta chain was obtained from a study of tumour-infiltrating T cells in Burkitt lymphoma. Study overall: Productive clonality predicted overall and progression-free survival.

Trimming took off 4 bases at V and 6 bases at J, with 16 bases between the two ends. From germline, CDR1 is SGHAT and CDR2 FQNNGV. The CDR3 loop spans 14 amino acids. TCRdb keeps only in-frame clones here, not all; method: immunoSEQ multiplex PCR. The sample lists approximately 5,400 clones, around 10% occurring once. Sequences were obtained from tumor tissue. The TCR originated in a human donor with diffuse large B-cell lymphoma. V gene TRBV11-2 combines with J gene TRBJ2-7; possible D gene TRBD1, 6 bases. The CDR3: CASSYGTTIGEQYF. The CDR3 DNA follows: TGTGCCAGCAGCTACGGGACAACTATCGGCGAGCAGTACTTC.